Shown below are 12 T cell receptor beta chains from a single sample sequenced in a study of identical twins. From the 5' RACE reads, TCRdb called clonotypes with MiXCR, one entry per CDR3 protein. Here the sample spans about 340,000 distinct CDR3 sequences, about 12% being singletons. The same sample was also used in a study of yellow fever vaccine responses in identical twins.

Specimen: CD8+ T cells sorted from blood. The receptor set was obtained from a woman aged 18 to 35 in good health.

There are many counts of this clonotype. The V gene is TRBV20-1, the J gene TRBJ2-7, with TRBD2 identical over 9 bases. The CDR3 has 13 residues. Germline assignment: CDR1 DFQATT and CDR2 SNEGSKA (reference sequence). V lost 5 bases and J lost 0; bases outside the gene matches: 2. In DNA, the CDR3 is TGCAGTGCTCCTAGCGGGGACTCCTACGAGCAGTACTTC. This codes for CSAPSGDSYEQYF.

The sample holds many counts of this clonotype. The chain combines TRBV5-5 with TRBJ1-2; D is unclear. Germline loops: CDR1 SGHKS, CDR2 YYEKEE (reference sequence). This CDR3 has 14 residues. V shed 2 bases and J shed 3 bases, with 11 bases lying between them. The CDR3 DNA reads TGTGCCAGCAGCTTAACCACAAACCACTATGGCTACACCTTC. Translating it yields CASSLTTNHYGYTF. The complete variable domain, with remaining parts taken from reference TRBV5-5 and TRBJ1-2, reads DAGVTQSPTHLIKTRGQQVTLRCSPISGHKSVSWYQQVLGQGPQFIFQYYEKEERGRGNFPDRFSARQFPNYSSELNVNALLLGDSALYLCASSLTTNHYGYTFGSGTRLTVV.

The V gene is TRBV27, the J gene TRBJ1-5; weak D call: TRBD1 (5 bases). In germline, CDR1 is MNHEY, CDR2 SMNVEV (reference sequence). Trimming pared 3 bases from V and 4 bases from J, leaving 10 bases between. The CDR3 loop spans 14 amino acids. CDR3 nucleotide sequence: TGTGCCAGCAGTTTTTCGCAGGGTAATCAGCCCCAGCATTTT. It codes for CASSFSQGNQPQHF.

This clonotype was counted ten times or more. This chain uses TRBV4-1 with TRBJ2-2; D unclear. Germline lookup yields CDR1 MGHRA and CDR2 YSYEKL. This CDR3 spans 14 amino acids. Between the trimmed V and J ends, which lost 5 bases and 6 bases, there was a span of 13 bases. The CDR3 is CASSVGSLAGELFF. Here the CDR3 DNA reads TGCGCCAGCAGCGTAGGGTCATTGGCCGGGGAGCTGTTTTTT.

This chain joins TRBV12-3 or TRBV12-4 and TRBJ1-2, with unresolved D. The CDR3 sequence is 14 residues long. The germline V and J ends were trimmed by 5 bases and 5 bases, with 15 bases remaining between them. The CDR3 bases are TGTGCCAGCAGTCCCTCCGGAATCCATTATGGCTACACCTTC. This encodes CASSPSGIHYGYTF.

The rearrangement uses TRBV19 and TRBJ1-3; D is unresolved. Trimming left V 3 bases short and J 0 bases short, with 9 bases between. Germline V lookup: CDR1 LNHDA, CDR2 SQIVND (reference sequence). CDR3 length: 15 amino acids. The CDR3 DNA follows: TGTGCCAGTAGTATTGTTGGCTTCTCTGGAAACACCATATATTTT. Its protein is CASSIVGFSGNTIYF. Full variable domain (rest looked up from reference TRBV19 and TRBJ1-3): DGGITQSPKYLFRKEGQNVTLSCEQNLNHDAMYWYRQDPGQGLRLIYYSQIVNDFQKGDIAEGYSVSREKKESFPLTVTSAQKNPTAFYLCASSIVGFSGNTIYFGEGSWLTVV.

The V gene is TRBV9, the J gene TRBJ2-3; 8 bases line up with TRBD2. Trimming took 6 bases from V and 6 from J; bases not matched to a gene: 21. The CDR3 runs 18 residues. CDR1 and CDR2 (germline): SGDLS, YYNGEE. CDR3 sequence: CASNPGSRRGLGMDTQYF. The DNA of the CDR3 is TGTGCCAGCAACCCCGGTTCGAGAAGGGGACTAGGGATGGATACGCAGTATTTT. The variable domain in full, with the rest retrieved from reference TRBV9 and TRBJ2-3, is DSGVTQTPKHLITATGQRVTLRCSPRSGDLSVYWYQQSLDQGLQFLIQYYNGEERAKGNILERFSAQQFPDLHSELNLSSLELGDSALYFCASNPGSRRGLGMDTQYFGPGTRLTVL.

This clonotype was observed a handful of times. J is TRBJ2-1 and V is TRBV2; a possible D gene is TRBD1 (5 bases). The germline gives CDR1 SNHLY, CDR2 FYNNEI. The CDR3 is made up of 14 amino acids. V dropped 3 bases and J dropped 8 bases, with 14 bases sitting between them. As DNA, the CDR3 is TGTGCCAGCAGTGACTCAGGGTCTATCGATGAGCAGTTCTTC. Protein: CASSDSGSIDEQFF.

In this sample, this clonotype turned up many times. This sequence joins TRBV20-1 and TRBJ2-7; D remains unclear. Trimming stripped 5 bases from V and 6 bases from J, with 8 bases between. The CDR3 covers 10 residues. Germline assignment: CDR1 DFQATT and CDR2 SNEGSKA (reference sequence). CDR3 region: CSAGAVEQYF. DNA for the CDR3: TGCAGTGCTGGAGCCGTCGAGCAGTACTTC.

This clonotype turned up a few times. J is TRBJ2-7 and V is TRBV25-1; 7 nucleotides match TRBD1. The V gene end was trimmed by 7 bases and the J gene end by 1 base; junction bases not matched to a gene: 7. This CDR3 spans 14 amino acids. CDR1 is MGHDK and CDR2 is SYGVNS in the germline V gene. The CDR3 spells CASIPRDRSYEQYF. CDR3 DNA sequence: TGTGCCAGCATACCCCGGGACAGATCCTACGAGCAGTACTTC.

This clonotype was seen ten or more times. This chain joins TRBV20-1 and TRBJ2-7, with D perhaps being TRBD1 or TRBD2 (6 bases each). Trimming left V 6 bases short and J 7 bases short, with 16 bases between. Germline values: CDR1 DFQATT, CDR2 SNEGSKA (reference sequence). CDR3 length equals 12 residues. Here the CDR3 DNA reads TGCAGTGCAGATTCGGGGGCTGGGGAGCAGTACGTC. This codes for CSADSGAGEQYV.

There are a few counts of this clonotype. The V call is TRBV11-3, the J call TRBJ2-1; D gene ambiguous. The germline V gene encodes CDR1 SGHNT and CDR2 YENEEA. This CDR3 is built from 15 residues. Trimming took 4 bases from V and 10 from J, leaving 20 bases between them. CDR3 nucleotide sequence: TGTGCCAGCAGCTCGGCTCTCGCCTTTCTTGGGGAGCAGTTCTTC. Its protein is CASSSALAFLGEQFF.